The T cell receptor beta chain described here comes from a study of cytomegalovirus exposure and HLA in healthy donors. V gave up 7 bases and J gave up 5 bases, with 16 bases separating them. Germline CDR1 reads SQVTM; CDR2 reads ANQGSEA. The CDR3 is 13 amino acids. Both 60 Vbeta primers and 13 Jbeta primers went into the PCR. The data were produced by immunoSEQ multiplex PCR, yet TCRdb's version contains in-frame clones alone and is incomplete. The data show some 110,000 clones, around 15% seen once. About this clone: Distinct nucleotide sequences in the sample also encode this CDR3.

This TCR was sampled from a female donor in good health and CMV-seronegative. Sequenced: PBMCs. V gene TRBV29-1 combines with J gene TRBJ2-3, with D possibly matching TRBD2 (6 bases). The CDR3 loop reads CSDLATTGDTQYF. Written as DNA, the CDR3 is TGCAGCGACCTAGCGACCACCGGAGATACGCAGTATTTT.